These 13 T cell receptor beta chains were sequenced from one sample in a study of T cell repertoires in cytomegalovirus infection. MiXCR was run by TCRdb on the reads, yielding one entry per CDR3 protein. Of some 230,000 distinct CDR3 sequences listed, roughly 20% are singletons. The material sequenced was CD8+ T cells from PBMCs. These receptors all stem from a human donor in good health (CMV status not recorded). Some clones in this sample may be carry-over from other donors' samples.

The rearrangement joins TRBV11-1 to TRBJ2-7; D uncertain. Germline V gene lookup returns CDR1 SGHAT and CDR2 FQDESV (reference sequence). This CDR3 region has 13 residues. The V end was cut by 1 base, the J end by 2 bases, with 6 bases between. CDR3 region: CASSLEDAYEQYF. CDR3 DNA sequence: TGTGCCAGCAGCTTAGAGGATGCCTACGAGCAGTACTTC.

This clonotype occurred many times. This sequence joins TRBV6-5 and TRBJ1-2; D is undetermined. Looked up from germline, CDR1 is MNHEY and CDR2 is SVGAGI. The ends were cut back, 0 bases at V and 2 bases at J, with 4 bases in the middle. The CDR3 has 13 residues. This CDR3 reads CASSYSANYGYTF. The CDR3 coding sequence is TGTGCCAGCAGTTACTCCGCCAACTATGGCTACACCTTC.

This clonotype was seen repeatedly, ten times or more. The chain has TRBV29-1 and TRBJ2-7; D is perhaps TRBD1 (6 bases). Per the germline V gene, CDR1 is SQVTM and CDR2 is ANQGSEA. V dropped 5 bases and J dropped 3 bases, with 11 bases sitting between them. This CDR3 is built from 12 residues. The CDR3 reads CSVQDSDYEQYF. CDR3 bases: TGCAGCGTTCAGGACAGTGACTACGAGCAGTACTTC.

The table lists this clonotype with many counts. This chain links TRBV12-3 or TRBV12-4 with TRBJ2-2; no clear D gene. The CDR3 has 12 residues. The V end was cut by 6 bases, the J end by 0 bases, with 2 bases between. This CDR3 is CASSPNTGELFF. The CDR3 DNA sequence: TGTGCCAGCAGCCCGAACACCGGGGAGCTGTTTTTT.

This clonotype was seen repeatedly, ten times or more. The rearrangement links TRBV12-3 or TRBV12-4 to TRBJ1-5; TRBD1 might be the D (6 bases). Trimming removed 8 bases at V and 0 bases at J, with 14 bases between. The CDR3 runs to 15 residues. CDR3 residues: CASQMGAYSNQPQHF. The CDR3 DNA sequence: TGTGCCAGCCAGATGGGGGCATATAGCAATCAGCCCCAGCATTTT.

This clonotype appeared a few times. The chain links TRBV5-1 to TRBJ1-2; D may be TRBD1 (5 bases). CDR3 length equals 13 residues. The V and J ends lost 4 bases and 8 bases respectively, with 15 bases between them. Germline values: CDR1 SGHRS, CDR2 YFSETQ. The CDR3 DNA sequence: TGCGCCAGCAGCATTGGGACGGGGACGGGCTACACCTTC. Protein sequence: CASSIGTGTGYTF. The complete variable domain, with remaining parts taken from reference TRBV5-1 and TRBJ1-2, reads KAGVTQTPRYLIKTRGQQVTLSCSPISGHRSVSWYQQTPGQGLQFLFEYFSETQRNKGNFPGRFSGRQFSNSRSEMNVSTLELGDSALYLCASSIGTGTGYTFGSGTRLTVV.

Regarding this clonotype: One end of the junction does not line up with germline, which may come from a read error. The gene calls are TRBV7-9 and TRBJ1-2; D is unclear. Germline V CDR1 and CDR2: SEHNR, FQNEAQ (reference sequence). The length of the CDR3 is 17 residues. CDR3 protein: CASGLDGVQTANYGYTF. The CDR3, as DNA: TGTGCCAGCGGCTTAGATGGGGTCCAGACGGCAAACTATGGCTACACCTTC.

The chain recombines TRBV20-1 with TRBJ2-1; 8 nucleotides agree with TRBD2. The CDR3 has 15 amino acids. Germline CDR1 is DFQATT and CDR2 is SNEGSKA (reference sequence). Trimming took 4 bases from V and 4 from J; bases not matched to a gene: 9. For the CDR3, the DNA is TGCAGTGCTACCTTTAGCGGGGCACTTTACAATGAGCAGTTCTTC. Encoded protein: CSATFSGALYNEQFF.

This clonotype appeared many times. The rearrangement uses TRBV12-5 and TRBJ2-7; TRBD2 is a possible D gene (6 bases). Germline V gene lookup returns CDR1 LGHNT and CDR2 FRNRAP. This CDR3 spans 13 amino acids. Trimming stripped 1 base from V and 3 bases from J, with 7 bases between. The CDR3 DNA follows: TGTGCTAGTGGTTTGGCTAGCGACTACGAGCAGTACTTC. It encodes CASGLASDYEQYF.

This clonotype came up many times. V gene TRBV12-3 or TRBV12-4 combines with J gene TRBJ2-5, with D unclear. Between the trimmed V and J ends, which lost 5 bases and 5 bases, there was a span of 12 bases. The CDR3 loop spans 13 amino acids. DNA for the CDR3: TGTGCCAGCAGTAAGACAACCTCGGAGACCCAGTACTTC. Protein product: CASSKTTSETQYF.

This clonotype came up many times. J is TRBJ1-2 and V is TRBV7-9; tentatively, D is TRBD1 (5 bases). The CDR3 runs 15 residues. With 4 bases removed from V and 0 bases from J, the gap between germline ends came to 12 bases. CDR1 is SEHNR and CDR2 is FQNEAQ in the germline V gene (reference sequence). CDR3 in amino acids: CASSSGLSTNYGYTF. The CDR3 nucleotides are TGTGCCAGCAGCTCGGGACTGTCAACTAACTATGGCTACACCTTC.

This sequence joins TRBV20-1 and TRBJ2-3, with D tentatively TRBD2 (5 bases). The germline V gene encodes CDR1 DFQATT and CDR2 SNEGSKA (reference sequence). Trimming pared 0 bases from V and 3 bases from J, leaving 16 bases between. The CDR3 is 16 amino acids. This CDR3 is CSARDWADRGTDTQYF. The CDR3 bases are TGCAGTGCTAGAGATTGGGCTGACCGGGGAACAGATACGCAGTATTTT.

This clonotype was detected ten times or more. The chain links TRBV5-4 to TRBJ2-3; 8 nucleotides align to TRBD2. V gave up 0 bases and J gave up 4 bases; unmatched junction bases: 7. This CDR3 is built from 16 residues. Looked up from germline, CDR1 is SGHNT and CDR2 is YYREEE (reference sequence). DNA for the CDR3: TGTGCCAGCAGCTTGGATGGCGGGGGGTGGGCAGATACGCAGTATTTT. It yields the protein CASSLDGGGWADTQYF.